A single sample is the source of the 32 T cell receptor beta chains below, sequenced in a study of shared clonotypes between healthy human individuals. Naivety among CD8 cells was defined by CD45RO negativity and positive CCR7 selection, thereby excluding terminally differentiated effector memory CD45RA+ cells. Repertoires were generated with immunoSEQ multiplex PCR, while TCRdb's copy carries only in-frame clones and drops some. The sample comprises roughly 2.1 million clones, about 92% of which are singletons, and 1.7% rests with the top ten. What was sequenced was naive CD8+ T cells from PBMCs. The receptors shown here come from a man aged 18 to 29 in good health. Some clones in this sample may be carry-over from other donors' samples.

The chain is built from TRBV7-2 and TRBJ1-2, with D possibly matching TRBD1 (5 bases). In germline, CDR1 is SGHTA, CDR2 FQGNSA. Trimming removed 8 bases from V and 5 bases from J, with 30 bases in between. There are 18 residues in the CDR3. CDR3 bases: TGTGCCAGCCCAGCTCGTAACCCCGGGTCAGGGCGCTTGTATGGCTACACCTTC. This encodes CASPARNPGSGRLYGYTF.

This chain links TRBV23-1 with TRBJ2-3; a weak D match, TRBD2 (5 bases). TRBV23-1 carries the ORF label, with uncertain function. Trimming pared 8 bases from V and 2 bases from J, leaving 23 bases between. The CDR3 spans 17 residues. The CDR3 nucleotides read TGCGCCAGCGGACTCAATGAAGGTTTGCAGTCCACAGATACGCAGTATTTT. Translation: CASGLNEGLQSTDTQYF.

The CDR3 DNA reads as TGTGCCAGCAGCTTAGACCGGGTGTCGGATACCTTTAATGAAAAACTGTTTTTT. It translates to CASSLDRVSDTFNEKLFF. The chain couples TRBV7-8 to TRBJ1-4, with D unclear. The CDR3 is made up of 18 amino acids. The germline V gene encodes CDR1 SGHVS and CDR2 FQNEAQ. The V and J ends lost 1 base and 4 bases respectively, with 19 bases between them. Looking up the rest from reference TRBV7-8 and TRBJ1-4 gives the full variable domain: GAGVSQSPRYKVAKRGQDVALRCDPISGHVSLFWYQQALGQGPEFLTYFQNEAQLDKSGLPSDRFFAERPEGSVSTLKIQRTQQEDSAVYLCASSLDRVSDTFNEKLFFGSGTQLSVL.

The J gene is TRBJ1-2, the V gene TRBV4-3, with 7 positions matching TRBD1. Looked up from germline, CDR1 is LGHNA and CDR2 is YSLEER. There are 18 residues in the CDR3. Trimming at V came to 1 base and at J to 5 bases, leaving 16 bases not matched to a gene. The CDR3 coding sequence is TGCGCCAGCAGCCAAGTCGGACAGGAAGGGGGGAATCGGTATGGCTACACCTTC. Protein sequence: CASSQVGQEGGNRYGYTF.

The chain employs TRBV5-1 and TRBJ2-7; 9 bases match TRBD1. Germline V gene data show CDR1 as SGHRS and CDR2 as YFSETQ. CDR3 length equals 16 residues. Trimming removed 0 bases from V and 2 bases from J; junction bases left unmatched: 6. As DNA, the CDR3 is TGCGCCAGCAGCTTGGCGTTTGGGACAGGGACCTACGAGCAGTACTTC. This encodes CASSLAFGTGTYEQYF.

This clone appeared a single time. J is TRBJ2-5 and V is TRBV27, with D possibly being TRBD1 or TRBD2 (6 bases each). The germline V gene encodes CDR1 MNHEY and CDR2 SMNVEV (reference sequence). Trimming removed 7 bases at V and 5 bases at J, with 23 bases between. The CDR3 consists of 16 residues. The CDR3 DNA reads TGTGCCAGCACCCTCGTCTGGGGGGCCGGTGACGAGACCCAGTACTTC. It translates to CASTLVWGAGDETQYF.

V usage is TRBV27 and J usage is TRBJ1-5; unclear D gene. Germline CDR1 is MNHEY and CDR2 is SMNVEV (reference sequence). This CDR3 has 14 residues. Deletions cut 5 bases from V and 9 bases from J, with 17 bases between. The CDR3 here is CASSPRRDLTPQHF. The CDR3 coding sequence is TGTGCCAGCAGTCCCCGACGGGATTTAACGCCCCAGCATTTT.

This clone was found a few times. Other DNA variants within this sample encode the same CDR3. J is TRBJ1-1 and V is TRBV28, with D hard to call. V lost 6 bases to trimming and J lost 0 bases, with 5 bases between them. The germline V gene encodes CDR1 MDHEN and CDR2 SYDVKM. This CDR3 is 12 amino acids long. CDR3 bases: TGTGCCAGCAGCCCTTTGAACACTGAAGCTTTCTTT. Amino acid sequence: CASSPLNTEAFF.

The genes are TRBV15 and TRBJ2-3; D may correspond to TRBD1 or TRBD2 (5 bases each). Germline V gives CDR1 LNHNV, CDR2 YYDKDF (reference sequence). Trimming removed 1 base at V and 3 bases at J, with 11 bases between. This CDR3 has 15 amino acids. The CDR3 loop is CATSRVEGWTDTQYF. As DNA, the CDR3 is TGTGCCACCAGCAGAGTTGAGGGGTGGACAGATACGCAGTATTTT.

This rearrangement joins TRBV9 to TRBJ2-7, with D hard to call. Germline V gene lookup returns CDR1 SGDLS and CDR2 YYNGEE. Trimming shortened V by 0 bases and J by 6 bases, and 7 bases separated the two germline ends. The CDR3 contains 12 residues. As DNA, the CDR3 is TGTGCCAGCAGCGTAGACGGCTTCGAGCAGTACTTC. Protein: CASSVDGFEQYF.

The chain couples TRBV9 to TRBJ2-5, with 7 bases aligning to TRBD1. The V and J ends lost 4 bases and 3 bases, in that order; junction bases with no gene match: 9. Germline V gene lookup returns CDR1 SGDLS and CDR2 YYNGEE. CDR3 size: 15 residues. The CDR3 coding sequence is TGTGCCAGCAGCTCCTCCGGGACAGCGAAAGAGACCCAGTACTTC. This codes for CASSSSGTAKETQYF.

This clone was picked up one time. Within the sample, other DNA sequences also encode this same CDR3. The chain carries TRBV7-6 and TRBJ2-3; 9 bases align to TRBD2. Germline lookup yields CDR1 SGHVS and CDR2 FNYEAQ. This CDR3 has 15 amino acids. The J segment lost 0 bases and the V segment lost 5 bases, leaving 3 bases of the junction unmatched. CDR3 bases: TGTGCCAGCAGCAGACTAGCGGTTAGCACAGATACGCAGTATTTT. This sequence encodes CASSRLAVSTDTQYF.

The chain employs TRBV12-5 and TRBJ2-2; D ambiguous. The CDR3 has 16 residues. Germline values: CDR1 LGHNT, CDR2 FRNRAP. V lost 4 bases to trimming and J lost 4 bases, with 16 bases between them. The CDR3 loop reads CASGWMTHRVTGELFF. The CDR3 coding sequence is TGTGCTAGTGGTTGGATGACACACCGAGTCACCGGGGAGCTGTTTTTT.

This clone was observed a few times. The chain has TRBV14 and TRBJ2-1; TRBD2 aligns across 10 bases. This CDR3 has 14 amino acids. Germline CDR1 and CDR2: SGHDN and FVKESK. J lost 8 bases, V lost 7 bases, and 8 bases had no gene match. The CDR3 here is CASNSASGSYEQFF. CDR3 sequence (DNA): TGTGCCAGCAATTCTGCTAGCGGGAGTTATGAGCAGTTCTTC.

The chain carries TRBV2 and TRBJ1-5, with 9 bases matching TRBD1. Trimming at V came to 5 bases and at J to 8 bases, leaving 7 bases not matched to a gene. The CDR3 has 14 residues. Germline V CDR1 and CDR2: SNHLY, FYNNEI. This chain's CDR3 is CASSTRTGDEPQHF. The CDR3 nucleotides are TGTGCCAGCAGTACCCGGACAGGGGACGAGCCCCAGCATTTT.

This chain joins TRBV30 and TRBJ1-1; unclear D gene. The CDR3 sequence is 13 residues long. With 5 bases removed from V and 4 bases from J, the gap between germline ends came to 14 bases. Looked up from germline, CDR1 is GTSNPN and CDR2 is SVGIG (reference sequence). The CDR3 nucleotides are TGTGCCTGGGGATGGGGAGTTTCCACTGAAGCTTTCTTT. Amino acid sequence: CAWGWGVSTEAFF.

This chain connects TRBV5-1 to TRBJ2-1, with 9 nucleotides matching TRBD2. Germline CDR1 SGHRS, CDR2 YFSETQ. The length of the CDR3 is 16 residues. Trimming at V came to 1 base and at J to 4 bases, leaving 6 bases not matched to a gene. CDR3 region: CASSLRGSGSYNEQFF. The CDR3 DNA sequence: TGCGCCAGCAGCTTGAGAGGTAGCGGGAGTTACAATGAGCAGTTCTTC.

CDR3 loop: CASSLRPGNEQYF. In nucleotides, the CDR3 is TGTGCCAGCAGCTTACGTCCAGGGAACGAGCAGTACTTC. The V gene is TRBV7-3, the J gene TRBJ2-7; possibly TRBD1 for D (5 bases). The germline V and J ends were trimmed by 2 bases and 5 bases, with 10 bases remaining between them. The CDR3 extends over 13 amino acids. Germline CDR1 is SGHTA and CDR2 is FQGTGA.

The chain couples TRBV14 to TRBJ2-1; D is unclear. CDR1 is SGHDN and CDR2 is FVKESK in the germline V gene. The CDR3 sequence is 16 residues long. Trimming removed 4 bases from V and 0 bases from J, with 13 bases in between. This CDR3 is CASSLLTGSSYNEQFF. DNA of the CDR3: TGTGCCAGCAGCCTCCTGACTGGTAGCTCCTACAATGAGCAGTTCTTC.

V usage is TRBV30 and J usage is TRBJ2-5, with 9 nucleotides matching TRBD1. The trim removed 0 bases at V and 5 bases at J, leaving 7 bases unmatched. Germline V gives CDR1 GTSNPN, CDR2 SVGIG (reference sequence). This CDR3 has 15 amino acids. The CDR3 region has the DNA TGTGCCTGGAGTGTACGGACAGGGGTTGGGGAGACCCAGTACTTC. Protein: CAWSVRTGVGETQYF. Full variable domain (outside the CDR3, taken from reference TRBV30 and TRBJ2-5): SQTIHQWPATLVQPVGSPLSLECTVEGTSNPNLYWYRQAAGRGLQLLFYSVGIGQISSEVPQNLSASRPQDRQFILSSKKLLLSDSGFYLCAWSVRTGVGETQYFGPGTRLLVL.

The V and J genes are TRBV29-1 and TRBJ1-1, with no clear D. With 3 bases removed from V and 5 bases from J, the gap between germline ends came to 10 bases. CDR3 length: 12 amino acids. CDR1 and CDR2 (germline): SQVTM, ANQGSEA. Written as DNA, the CDR3 is TGCAGCGTTGATGGTGGGAGGACTGAAGCTTTCTTT. Its protein is CSVDGGRTEAFF. Complete variable domain (other parts from reference TRBV29-1 and TRBJ1-1): SAVISQKPSRDICQRGTSLTIQCQVDSQVTMMFWYRQQPGQSLTLIATANQGSEATYESGFVIDKFPISRPNLTFSTLTVSNMSPEDSSIYLCSVDGGRTEAFFGQGTRLTVV.

J is TRBJ1-2 and V is TRBV7-2, with D unresolved. V was clipped by 1 base and J by 8 bases, with 14 bases between them. From germline, CDR1 is SGHTA and CDR2 FQGNSA. The CDR3 runs 14 residues. CDR3 in amino acids: CASSLGILGWGYTF. DNA of the CDR3: TGTGCCAGCAGCTTAGGGATATTGGGTTGGGGCTACACCTTC.

As concerns this clone: The same CDR3 also results from other DNA sequences found in this sample. J is TRBJ1-2 and V is TRBV6-5; the D is unclear. Trimming took off 4 bases at V and 4 bases at J, with 4 bases between the two ends. Germline loops: CDR1 MNHEY, CDR2 SVGAGI. The length of the CDR3 is 11 residues. The CDR3 coding sequence is TGTGCCAGCAGTTCCAGCTATGGCTACACCTTC. This sequence encodes CASSSSYGYTF.

In this sample, this clone turned up once. The chain has TRBV10-2 and TRBJ2-7, with TRBD1 matching over 8 bases. This CDR3 region has 14 residues. Germline trimming cut 7 bases from V and 3 bases from J; bases unmatched to any gene: 8. Germline V gives CDR1 WSHSY, CDR2 SAAADI. The CDR3 region is CASTDRGANYEQYF. CDR3 bases: TGCGCCAGCACTGACAGGGGCGCGAACTACGAGCAGTACTTC.

A word on this clone: The same CDR3 is also encoded by other DNA sequences in this sample. The chain links TRBV27 to TRBJ1-2; no firm D call. This CDR3 contains 13 residues. CDR1 is MNHEY, CDR2 SMNVEV, per germline (reference sequence). V dropped 2 bases and J dropped 5 bases, with 9 bases sitting between them. CDR3 loop: CASSLGLGYGYTF. The CDR3 region has the DNA TGTGCCAGCAGTTTAGGGTTAGGGTATGGCTACACCTTC.

CDR3 amino acids: CASRPQDWGYNEQFF. CDR3 DNA: TGTGCCAGCAGGCCCCAGGACTGGGGATACAATGAGCAGTTCTTC. The chain employs TRBV6-5 and TRBJ2-1; D possibly corresponds to TRBD2 (5 bases). In germline, CDR1 is MNHEY, CDR2 SVGAGI. This CDR3 region has 15 residues. V dropped 6 bases and J dropped 4 bases, with 16 bases sitting between them.

The chain employs TRBV10-3 and TRBJ1-2, with D unclear. Germline CDR1 is ENHRY and CDR2 is SYGVKD. Trimming cost V 0 bases and J 5 bases, with 10 bases left between them. This CDR3 is 14 amino acids long. The CDR3, as DNA: TGTGCCATCAGTGAGTCGACCCCTGAGTATGGCTACACCTTC. Its protein is CAISESTPEYGYTF.

J is TRBJ2-1 and V is TRBV7-3, with 7 bases matching TRBD2. CDR3 size: 12 residues. V shed 0 bases and J 14 bases; nucleotides not matched to a gene: 4. Germline values: CDR1 SGHTA, CDR2 FQGTGA. CDR3 loop: CASSLTGTIEFF. Here the CDR3 DNA reads TGTGCCAGCAGCTTAACGGGGACTATCGAGTTCTTC.

The rearrangement joins TRBV7-3 to TRBJ2-1; TRBD1 matches 7 bases. CDR3 size: 13 residues. Germline CDR1 SGHTA, CDR2 FQGTGA. Trimming at V came to 5 bases and at J to 9 bases, leaving 7 bases not matched to a gene. CDR3 sequence (DNA): TGTGCCAGCAGCGTATACAGGGGCTCTGAGCAGTTCTTC. Translated: CASSVYRGSEQFF.

The CDR3 sequence: CATRIGEFTIYF. The CDR3 nucleotides are TGTGCCACCCGAATCGGGGAATTCACCATATATTTT. This chain links TRBV19 with TRBJ1-3; D gene uncertain. The V end lost 10 bases, the J end lost 9 bases, and 16 bases lay between the germline ends. CDR3 size: 12 residues. Germline V CDR1 and CDR2: LNHDA, SQIVND (reference sequence). Full variable domain (rest looked up from reference TRBV19 and TRBJ1-3): DGGITQSPKYLFRKEGQNVTLSCEQNLNHDAMYWYRQDPGQGLRLIYYSQIVNDFQKGDIAEGYSVSREKKESFPLTVTSAQKNPTAFYLCATRIGEFTIYFGEGSWLTVV.

The CDR3 loop reads CSVVDGGWQETQYF. CDR3 coding DNA: TGCAGCGTTGTAGACGGGGGCTGGCAAGAGACCCAGTACTTC. V and J are TRBV29-1 and TRBJ2-5, with D perhaps TRBD1 or TRBD2 (6 bases each). The V end was cut by 4 bases, the J end by 2 bases, with 14 bases between. Germline CDR1 reads SQVTM; CDR2 reads ANQGSEA. The CDR3 runs 14 residues.

V and J are TRBV7-9 and TRBJ2-5, with TRBD2 identical over 12 bases. The V segment lost 0 bases and the J segment 2 bases; nucleotides outside the gene matches: 7. Germline V CDR1 and CDR2: SEHNR, FQNEAQ (reference sequence). The CDR3 contains 18 residues. The CDR3: CASSLALAGGILQETQYF. CDR3 in DNA: TGTGCCAGCAGCTTAGCTCTAGCGGGAGGGATCCTTCAAGAGACCCAGTACTTC.